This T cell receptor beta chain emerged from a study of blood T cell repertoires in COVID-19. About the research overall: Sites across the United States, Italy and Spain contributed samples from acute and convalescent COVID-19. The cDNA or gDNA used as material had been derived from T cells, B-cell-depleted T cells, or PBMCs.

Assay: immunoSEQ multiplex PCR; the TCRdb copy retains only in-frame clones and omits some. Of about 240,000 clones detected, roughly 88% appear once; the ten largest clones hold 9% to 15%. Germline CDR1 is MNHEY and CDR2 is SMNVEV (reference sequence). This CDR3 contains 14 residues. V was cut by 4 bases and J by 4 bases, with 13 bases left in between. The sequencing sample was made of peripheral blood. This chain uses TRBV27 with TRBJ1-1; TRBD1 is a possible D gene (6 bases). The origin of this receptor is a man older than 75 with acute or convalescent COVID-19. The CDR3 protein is CASSSGGRSTEAFF. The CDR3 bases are TGTGCCAGCAGTTCGGGGGGGCGGTCCACTGAAGCTTTCTTT.